This record concerns one T cell receptor (beta chain) sequence. In the authors' methods: Estimates of nucleated cell counts were drawn from the amplification of reference gene primers. Clones were read by immunoSEQ multiplex PCR, and TCRdb kept only the in-frame ones, dropping some. V and J calls and clone size are copied from that table; D and trimming were computed from the DNA. The sample yields about 220,000 clones, around 82% seen once. The data belong to a study of blood T cell repertoires in COVID-19. Study-level background: The United States, Italy and Spain were the sources of the acute and convalescent COVID-19 samples. Nucleic acid was either cDNA or gDNA, and it came from T cells, B-cell-depleted T cells, or PBMCs.

V dropped 10 bases and J dropped 9 bases, with 23 bases sitting between them. Germline V CDR1 and CDR2: MDHEN, SYDVKM. This CDR3 region has 14 residues. The chain combines TRBV28 with TRBJ2-3; the D gene is possibly TRBD2 (6 bases). This receptor was taken from a woman aged 25 to 39 who had recovered from COVID-19. The sample comprised peripheral blood. The CDR3 nucleotides are TGTGCCACCGAAGGGACTCAGGTCTTATTCACGCAGTATTTT. Amino acids: CATEGTQVLFTQYF.